This T cell receptor beta chain was documented in a study of blood T cell repertoires in COVID-19. Study context: There were acute and convalescent COVID-19 samples, and they came from the United States, Italy and Spain. PBMCs, B-cell-depleted T cells, or T cells provided the cDNA or gDNA that made up the material.

The CDR3 spans 16 residues. Trimming took 6 bases from V and 5 from J; bases not matched to a gene: 16. Looked up from germline, CDR1 is GTSNPN and CDR2 is SVGIG (reference sequence). Original methodology: Amplifying reference gene primers gave estimates of nucleated cell counts. Libraries were prepared by immunoSEQ multiplex PCR; TCRdb keeps only in-frame clonotypes and omits some of them. The DNA was the basis for D and trimming; V, J and clone size are from that table. In the table there are 200,000 or so clones, around 85% of which are singletons. The sequence was collected from a man between 65 and 85 years old with active or convalescent COVID-19. The J gene is TRBJ2-3, the V gene TRBV30, with 8 bases that match TRBD2. Sequenced material: peripheral blood. The CDR3 nucleotides are TGTGCCTGTCCCGATGAAGGGAGCGGGGGTCTAGATACGCAGTATTTT. Its protein is CACPDEGSGGLDTQYF. The full variable domain, rest sourced from reference TRBV30 and TRBJ2-3, is SQTIHQWPATLVQPVGSPLSLECTVEGTSNPNLYWYRQAAGRGLQLLFYSVGIGQISSEVPQNLSASRPQDRQFILSSKKLLLSDSGFYLCACPDEGSGGLDTQYFGPGTRLTVL.